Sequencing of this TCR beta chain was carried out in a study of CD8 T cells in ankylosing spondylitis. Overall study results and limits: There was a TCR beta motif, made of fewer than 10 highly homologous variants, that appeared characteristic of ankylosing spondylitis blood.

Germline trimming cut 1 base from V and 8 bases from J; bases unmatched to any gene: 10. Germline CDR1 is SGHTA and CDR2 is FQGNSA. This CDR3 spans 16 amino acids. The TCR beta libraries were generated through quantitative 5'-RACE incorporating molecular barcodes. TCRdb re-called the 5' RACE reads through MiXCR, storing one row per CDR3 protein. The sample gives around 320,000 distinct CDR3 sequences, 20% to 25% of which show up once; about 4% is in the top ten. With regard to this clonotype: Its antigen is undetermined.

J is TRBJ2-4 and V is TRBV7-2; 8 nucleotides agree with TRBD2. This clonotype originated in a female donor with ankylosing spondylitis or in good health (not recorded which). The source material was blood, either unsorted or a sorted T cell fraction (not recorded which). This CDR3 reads CASSLEPGGPLDIQYF. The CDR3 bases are TGTGCCAGCAGCTTAGAACCGGGAGGGCCGCTTGACATTCAGTACTTC.